Listed here are 11 T cell receptor beta chains from one sample, sequenced in a study of T cell repertoires in cytomegalovirus infection (dated by TCRdb to between 2018 and 2021). Sequencing instrument: Illumina HiSeq 1500. TCRdb itself trimmed the public reads at Q25 with fastp, ran MiXCR and retained productive beta chains. Entries that share a CDR3 protein sequence are merged under the most common genes and DNA. The sample table contains around 630,000 distinct CDR3 sequences; only one count was recorded for approximately 25% of them. The ten largest clones capture approximately 8.2% of the sample. Sequencing was carried out using CD8+ T cells from PBMCs. The receptor source for this set is a human donor in good health (CMV status not recorded). Some clones in this sample may be carry-over from other donors' samples.

The chain links TRBV24-1 to TRBJ2-3; D remains unclear. The V and J ends lost 4 bases and 1 base respectively, with 11 bases between them. Germline V gene data show CDR1 as KGHDR and CDR2 as SFDVKD. The CDR3 totals 15 residues. CDR3 protein: CATSEHSFGTDTQYF. The CDR3 DNA reads TGTGCCACCAGTGAACACAGCTTCGGCACAGATACGCAGTATTTT.

This chain uses TRBV7-3 with TRBJ1-1, with D tentatively TRBD1 (5 bases). V shed 2 bases and J shed 1 base, with 11 bases lying between them. CDR1 and CDR2 from the germline V gene are SGHTA and FQGTGA. The CDR3 sequence is 15 residues long. The chain's CDR3 is CASSLRGAGNTEAFF. DNA of the CDR3: TGTGCCAGCAGCTTACGAGGGGCCGGGAACACTGAAGCTTTCTTT.

V gene TRBV6-2 or TRBV6-3 combines with J gene TRBJ1-1; no reliable D call. CDR3 length: 11 amino acids. Deletions cut 5 bases from V and 9 bases from J, with 10 bases between. Germline assignment: CDR1 MNHEY and CDR2 SVGEGT. The CDR3 DNA reads TGTGCCAGCAGTCTACCGGATCAAGCTTTCTTT. Its protein is CASSLPDQAFF.

The genes are TRBV6-2 or TRBV6-3 and TRBJ2-5, with 9 bases lining up with TRBD1. The CDR3 loop spans 16 amino acids. The germline V gene has CDR1 MNHEY and CDR2 SVGEGT. V dropped 5 bases and J dropped 5; count of bases not matched to a gene: 12. The CDR3 protein is CASSLHRTGGWETQYF. Written as DNA, the CDR3 is TGTGCCAGCAGTCTGCACCGAACAGGGGGCTGGGAGACCCAGTACTTC.

This clonotype was counted many times. V usage is TRBV6-2 or TRBV6-3 and J usage is TRBJ2-3, with D hard to call. This CDR3 region has 14 residues. The V end lost 2 bases, the J end lost 2 bases, and 8 bases lay between the germline ends. CDR1 is MNHEY and CDR2 is SVGEGT in the germline V gene. Written as DNA, the CDR3 is TGTGCCAGCAGTTACGGTACCAACACAGATACGCAGTATTTT. Its protein product is CASSYGTNTDTQYF.

This sequence joins TRBV29-1 and TRBJ1-2, with D perhaps matching TRBD1 (6 bases). This CDR3 is 13 amino acids long. Per germline, CDR1 SQVTM and CDR2 ANQGSEA. Trimming stripped 3 bases from V and 4 bases from J, with 12 bases between. CDR3 residues: CSVDVEGGYGYTF. Written as DNA, the CDR3 is TGCAGCGTTGACGTCGAGGGGGGCTATGGCTACACCTTC.

The V and J genes are TRBV24-1 and TRBJ2-2; D may be TRBD2 (6 bases). Trimming took off 0 bases at V and 1 base at J, with 11 bases between the two ends. The CDR3 loop spans 17 amino acids. CDR1 and CDR2 (germline): KGHDR, SFDVKD. This chain's CDR3 is CATSDLSGRENTGELFF. In DNA, the CDR3 is TGTGCCACCAGTGATTTGTCGGGGCGGGAGAACACCGGGGAGCTGTTTTTT.

The chain combines TRBV28 with TRBJ2-7, with D hard to call. This CDR3 comprises 14 residues. V shed 6 bases and J shed 6 bases, with 18 bases lying between them. Germline CDR1 MDHEN, CDR2 SYDVKM. The DNA for the CDR3 is TGTGCCAGCAGCCCTTCACTGGGGTGGCGCGAGCAGTACGTC. This encodes CASSPSLGWREQYV.

This clonotype was found a few times. The V call is TRBV4-3, the J call TRBJ1-1; D unresolved. This CDR3 comprises 16 residues. Germline CDR1 is LGHNA and CDR2 is YSLEER. V was shortened by 0 bases and J by 0 bases, with 11 bases between the two germline ends. As DNA, the CDR3 is TGCGCCAGCAGCCAAGATTGGACGGCAATGAACACTGAAGCTTTCTTT. Translation: CASSQDWTAMNTEAFF.

The sample holds many counts of this clonotype. The gene calls are TRBV20-1 and TRBJ2-6; the D is unclear. The CDR3 spans 16 residues. V was trimmed by 1 base and J by 0 bases, leaving 10 bases between them. Looked up from germline, CDR1 is DFQATT and CDR2 is SNEGSKA (reference sequence). CDR3 protein: CSARAGRFSGANVLTF. In DNA form, the CDR3 reads TGCAGTGCTAGAGCCGGGCGGTTCTCTGGGGCCAACGTCCTGACTTTC.

The chain recombines TRBV28 with TRBJ2-1; tentatively, D is TRBD1 (6 bases). V gave up 5 bases and J gave up 3 bases, with 14 bases separating them. The germline V gene has CDR1 MDHEN and CDR2 SYDVKM. CDR3 length: 15 amino acids. CDR3 sequence (DNA): TGTGCCAGCAGTGCCGGACAGCCTATCTACAATGAGCAGTTCTTC. Translation: CASSAGQPIYNEQFF.